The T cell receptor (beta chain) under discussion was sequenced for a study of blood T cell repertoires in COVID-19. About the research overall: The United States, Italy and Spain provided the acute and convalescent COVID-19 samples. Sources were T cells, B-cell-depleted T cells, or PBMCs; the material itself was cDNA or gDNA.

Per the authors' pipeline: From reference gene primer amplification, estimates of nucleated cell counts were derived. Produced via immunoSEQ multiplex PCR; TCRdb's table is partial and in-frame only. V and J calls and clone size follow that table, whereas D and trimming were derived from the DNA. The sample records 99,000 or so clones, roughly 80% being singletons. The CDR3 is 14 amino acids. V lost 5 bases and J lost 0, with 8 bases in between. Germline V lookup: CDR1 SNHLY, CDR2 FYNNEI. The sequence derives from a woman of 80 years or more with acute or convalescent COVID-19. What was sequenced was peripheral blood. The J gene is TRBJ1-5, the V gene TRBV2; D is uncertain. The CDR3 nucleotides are TGTGCCAGCAGTCCTACAGTTAGCAATCAGCCCCAGCATTTT. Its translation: CASSPTVSNQPQHF.